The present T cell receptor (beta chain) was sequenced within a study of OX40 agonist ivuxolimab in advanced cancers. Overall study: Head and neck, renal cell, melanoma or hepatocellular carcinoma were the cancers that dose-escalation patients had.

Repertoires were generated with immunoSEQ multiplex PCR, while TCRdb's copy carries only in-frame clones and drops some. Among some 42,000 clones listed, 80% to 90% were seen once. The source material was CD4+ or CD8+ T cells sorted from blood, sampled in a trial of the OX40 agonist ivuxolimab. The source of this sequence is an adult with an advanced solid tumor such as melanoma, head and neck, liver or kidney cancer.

The CDR3 nucleotides are TGTGCCAGCAGCTTAGATCAGGGGACTAAAGGCTACACCTTC. It encodes CASSLDQGTKGYTF. This sequence joins TRBV11-2 and TRBJ1-2, with D possibly being TRBD1 (6 bases). Trimming left V 0 bases short and J 8 bases short, with 13 bases between. The CDR3 has 14 residues. Germline loops: CDR1 SGHAT, CDR2 FQNNGV.